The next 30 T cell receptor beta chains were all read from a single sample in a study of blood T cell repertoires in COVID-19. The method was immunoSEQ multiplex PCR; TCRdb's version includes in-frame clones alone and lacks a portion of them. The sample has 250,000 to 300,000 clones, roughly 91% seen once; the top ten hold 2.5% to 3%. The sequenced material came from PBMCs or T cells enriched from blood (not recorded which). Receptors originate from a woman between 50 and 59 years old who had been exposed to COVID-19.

The CDR3 nucleotides are TGCAGCGTTGGTATCCAGGGGAACACCGGGGAGCTGTTTTTT. This encodes CSVGIQGNTGELFF. V gene TRBV29-1 combines with J gene TRBJ2-2, with TRBD1 as a possible D gene (5 bases). Germline V gene data show CDR1 as SQVTM and CDR2 as ANQGSEA. V lost 4 bases and J 1 base, leaving 10 bases between the germline ends. The CDR3 is made up of 14 amino acids.

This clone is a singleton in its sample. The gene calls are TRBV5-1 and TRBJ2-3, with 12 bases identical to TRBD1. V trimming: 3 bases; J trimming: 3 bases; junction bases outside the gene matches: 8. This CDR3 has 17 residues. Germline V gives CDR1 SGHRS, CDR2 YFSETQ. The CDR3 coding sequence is TGCGCCAGCAGCTGGAGCGGGACAGGGGGCGCGACAGATACGCAGTATTTT. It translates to CASSWSGTGGATDTQYF.

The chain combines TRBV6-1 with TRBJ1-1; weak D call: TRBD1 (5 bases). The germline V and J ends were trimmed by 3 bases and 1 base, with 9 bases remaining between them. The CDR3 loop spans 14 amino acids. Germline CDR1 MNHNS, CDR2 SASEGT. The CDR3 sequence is CASSDRGWNTEAFF. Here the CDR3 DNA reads TGTGCCAGCAGTGATAGGGGCTGGAACACTGAAGCTTTCTTT.

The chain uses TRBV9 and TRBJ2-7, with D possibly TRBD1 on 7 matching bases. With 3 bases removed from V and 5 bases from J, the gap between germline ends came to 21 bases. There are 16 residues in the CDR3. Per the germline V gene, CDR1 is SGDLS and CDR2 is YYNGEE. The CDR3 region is CASSEGAGFLGNEQYF. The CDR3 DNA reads TGTGCCAGCAGCGAGGGGGCGGGATTCCTAGGGAACGAGCAGTACTTC.

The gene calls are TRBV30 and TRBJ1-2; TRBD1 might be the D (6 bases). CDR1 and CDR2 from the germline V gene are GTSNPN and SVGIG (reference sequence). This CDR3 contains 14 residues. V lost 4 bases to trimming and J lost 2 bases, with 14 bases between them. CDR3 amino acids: CAWTTRGRNYGYTF. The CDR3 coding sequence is TGTGCCTGGACCACCAGGGGACGGAACTATGGCTACACCTTC.

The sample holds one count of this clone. DNA for the CDR3: TGTGCCAGCAGCACCCAGACAGGGCCTAATGAAAAACTGTTTTTT. It codes for CASSTQTGPNEKLFF. The chain employs TRBV7-2 and TRBJ1-4, with TRBD1 matching 7 bases. The CDR3 totals 15 residues. The germline CDR1 and CDR2 sequences are SGHTA and FQGNSA. V was pared by 5 bases and J by 3 bases, with 6 bases of the junction left unmatched.

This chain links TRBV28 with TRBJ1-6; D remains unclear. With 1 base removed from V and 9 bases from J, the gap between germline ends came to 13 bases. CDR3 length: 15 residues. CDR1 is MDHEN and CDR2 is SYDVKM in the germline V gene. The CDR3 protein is CASSLSVNTGSPLHF. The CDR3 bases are TGTGCCAGCAGTTTATCGGTCAATACGGGTTCACCCCTCCACTTT.

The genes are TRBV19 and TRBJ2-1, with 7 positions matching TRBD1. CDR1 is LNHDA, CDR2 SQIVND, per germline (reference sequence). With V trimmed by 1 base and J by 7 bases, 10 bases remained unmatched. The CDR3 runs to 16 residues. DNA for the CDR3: TGTGCCAGTAGTATAGCACGACAGGGTGTTAAAAATGAGCAGTTCTTC. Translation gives CASSIARQGVKNEQFF.

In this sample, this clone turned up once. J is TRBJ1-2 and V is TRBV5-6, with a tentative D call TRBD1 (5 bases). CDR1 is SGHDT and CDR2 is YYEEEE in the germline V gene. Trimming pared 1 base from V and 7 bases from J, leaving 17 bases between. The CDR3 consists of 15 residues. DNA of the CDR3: TGTGCCAGCAGCTTGTACGATCAGGGTATATTTGGCTACACCTTC. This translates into CASSLYDQGIFGYTF.

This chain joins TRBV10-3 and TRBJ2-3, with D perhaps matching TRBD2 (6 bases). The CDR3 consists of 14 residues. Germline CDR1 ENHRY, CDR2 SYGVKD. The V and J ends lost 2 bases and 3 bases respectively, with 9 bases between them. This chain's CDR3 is CAISEPGLTDTQYF. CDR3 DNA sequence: TGTGCCATCAGTGAGCCGGGACTTACAGATACGCAGTATTTT.

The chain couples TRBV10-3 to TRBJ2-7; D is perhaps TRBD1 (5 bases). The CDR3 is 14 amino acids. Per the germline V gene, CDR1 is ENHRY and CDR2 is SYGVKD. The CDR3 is CETPETVKSYEQYF. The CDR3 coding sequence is TGTGAGACCCCGGAGACAGTCAAATCCTACGAGCAGTACTTC.

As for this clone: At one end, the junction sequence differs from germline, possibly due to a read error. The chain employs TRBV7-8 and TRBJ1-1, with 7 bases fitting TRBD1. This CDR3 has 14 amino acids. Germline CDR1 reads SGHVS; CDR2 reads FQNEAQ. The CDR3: CASSYSRQGTDAFF. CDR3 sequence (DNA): TGTGCCAGCAGCTATTCGCGACAGGGCACTGATGCTTTCTTT. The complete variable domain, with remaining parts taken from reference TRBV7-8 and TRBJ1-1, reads GAGVSQSPRYKVAKRGQDVALRCDPISGHVSLFWYQQALGQGPEFLTYFQNEAQLDKSGLPSDRFFAERPEGSVSTLKIQRTQQEDSAVYLCASSYSRQGTDAFFGQGTRLTVV.

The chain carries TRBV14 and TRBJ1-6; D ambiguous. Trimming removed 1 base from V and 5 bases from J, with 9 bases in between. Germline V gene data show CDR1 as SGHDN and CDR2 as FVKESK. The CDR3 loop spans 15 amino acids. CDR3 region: CASSQGPDDNSPLHF. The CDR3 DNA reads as TGTGCCAGCAGCCAAGGCCCAGATGATAATTCACCCCTCCACTTT.

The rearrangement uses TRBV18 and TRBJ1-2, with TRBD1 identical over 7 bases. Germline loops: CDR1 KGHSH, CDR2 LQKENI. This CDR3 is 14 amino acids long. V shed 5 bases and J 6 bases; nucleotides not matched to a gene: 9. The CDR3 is CASSTDTGEHGYTF. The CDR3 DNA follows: TGTGCCAGCTCAACAGATACAGGGGAACATGGCTACACCTTC.

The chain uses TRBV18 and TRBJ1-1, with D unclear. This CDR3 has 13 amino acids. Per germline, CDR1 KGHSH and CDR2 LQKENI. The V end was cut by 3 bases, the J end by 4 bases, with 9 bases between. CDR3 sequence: CASSPEVRTEAFF. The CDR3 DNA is TGTGCCAGCTCACCGGAGGTACGCACTGAAGCTTTCTTT.

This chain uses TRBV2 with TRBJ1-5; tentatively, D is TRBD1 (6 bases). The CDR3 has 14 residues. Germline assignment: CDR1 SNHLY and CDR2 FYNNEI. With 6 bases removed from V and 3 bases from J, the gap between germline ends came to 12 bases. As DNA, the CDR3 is TGTGCCAGCAGCCCGGACAGATACAATCAGCCCCAGCATTTT. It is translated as CASSPDRYNQPQHF.

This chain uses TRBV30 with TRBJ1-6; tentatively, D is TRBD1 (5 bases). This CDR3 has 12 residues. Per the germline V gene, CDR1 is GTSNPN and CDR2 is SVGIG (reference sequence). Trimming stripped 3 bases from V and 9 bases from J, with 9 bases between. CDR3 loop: CAWRAGPSPLHF. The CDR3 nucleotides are TGTGCCTGGAGGGCGGGGCCTTCACCCCTCCACTTT.

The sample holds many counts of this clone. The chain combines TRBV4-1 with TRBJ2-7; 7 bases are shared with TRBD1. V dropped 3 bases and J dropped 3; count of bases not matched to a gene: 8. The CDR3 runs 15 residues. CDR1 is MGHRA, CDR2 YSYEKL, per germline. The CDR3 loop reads CASSHEPGQLYEQYF. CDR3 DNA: TGCGCCAGCAGCCATGAACCGGGACAGCTCTACGAGCAGTACTTC.

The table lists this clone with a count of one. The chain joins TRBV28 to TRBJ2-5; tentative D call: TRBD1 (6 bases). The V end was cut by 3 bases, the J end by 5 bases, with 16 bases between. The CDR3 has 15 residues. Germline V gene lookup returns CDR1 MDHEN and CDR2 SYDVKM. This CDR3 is CASSFLQGMGETQYF. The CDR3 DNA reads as TGTGCCAGCAGTTTCCTTCAGGGGATGGGGGAGACCCAGTACTTC.

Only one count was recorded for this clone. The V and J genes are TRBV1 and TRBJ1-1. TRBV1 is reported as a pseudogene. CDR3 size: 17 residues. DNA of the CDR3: TGCACCAGCAGCCAAGACCTTGCGGGCGTGTTACATTCTCCGGCTTTCTTT. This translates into CTSSQDLAGVLHSPAFF.

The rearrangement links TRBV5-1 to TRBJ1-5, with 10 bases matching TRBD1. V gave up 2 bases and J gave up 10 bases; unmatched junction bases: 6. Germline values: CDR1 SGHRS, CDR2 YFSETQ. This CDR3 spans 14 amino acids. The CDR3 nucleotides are TGCGCCAGCAGCTTTGGACAGGGGGACGGCCCCCAGCATTTT. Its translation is CASSFGQGDGPQHF.

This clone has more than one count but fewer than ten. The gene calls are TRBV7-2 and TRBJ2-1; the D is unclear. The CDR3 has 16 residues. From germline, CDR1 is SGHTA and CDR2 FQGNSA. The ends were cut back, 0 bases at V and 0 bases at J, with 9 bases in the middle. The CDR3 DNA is TGTGCCAGCAGCTTAGCGGTAACTACCTCCTACAATGAGCAGTTCTTC. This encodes CASSLAVTTSYNEQFF.

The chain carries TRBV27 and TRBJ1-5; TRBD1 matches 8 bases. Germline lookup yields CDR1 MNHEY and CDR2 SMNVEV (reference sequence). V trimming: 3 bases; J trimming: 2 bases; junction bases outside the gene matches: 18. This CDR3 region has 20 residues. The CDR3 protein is CASSFLAEVQGAMGNQPQHF. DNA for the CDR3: TGTGCCAGCAGTTTTTTGGCCGAAGTCCAGGGGGCCATGGGCAATCAGCCCCAGCATTTT.

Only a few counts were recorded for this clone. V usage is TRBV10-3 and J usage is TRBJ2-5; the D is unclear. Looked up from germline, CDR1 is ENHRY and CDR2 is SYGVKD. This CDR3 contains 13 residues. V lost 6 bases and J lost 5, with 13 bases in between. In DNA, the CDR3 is TGTGCCATCAGCGCCCCCGGAGAGGAGACCCAGTACTTC. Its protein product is CAISAPGEETQYF.

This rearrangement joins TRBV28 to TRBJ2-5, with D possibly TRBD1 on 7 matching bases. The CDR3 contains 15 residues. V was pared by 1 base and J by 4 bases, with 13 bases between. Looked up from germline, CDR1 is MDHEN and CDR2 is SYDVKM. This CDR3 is CASSLYRGLAETQYF. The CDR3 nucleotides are TGTGCCAGCAGTTTATACAGGGGACTGGCAGAGACCCAGTACTTC.

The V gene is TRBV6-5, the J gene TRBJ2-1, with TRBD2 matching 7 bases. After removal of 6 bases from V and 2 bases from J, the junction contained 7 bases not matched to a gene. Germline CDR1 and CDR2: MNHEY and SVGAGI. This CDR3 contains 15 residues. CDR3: CASRISGATYNEQFF. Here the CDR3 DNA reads TGTGCCAGCAGGATAAGCGGGGCGACCTACAATGAGCAGTTCTTC.

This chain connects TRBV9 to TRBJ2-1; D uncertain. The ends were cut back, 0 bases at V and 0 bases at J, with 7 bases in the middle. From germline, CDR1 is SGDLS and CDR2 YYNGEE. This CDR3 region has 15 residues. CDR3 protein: CASSVDHGSYNEQFF. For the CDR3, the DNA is TGTGCCAGCAGCGTAGACCACGGCTCCTACAATGAGCAGTTCTTC.

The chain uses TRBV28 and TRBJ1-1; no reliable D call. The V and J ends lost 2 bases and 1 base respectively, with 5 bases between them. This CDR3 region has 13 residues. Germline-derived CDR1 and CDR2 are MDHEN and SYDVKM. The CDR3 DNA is TGTGCCAGCAGTTTAGCCGGGAACACTGAAGCTTTCTTT. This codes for CASSLAGNTEAFF.

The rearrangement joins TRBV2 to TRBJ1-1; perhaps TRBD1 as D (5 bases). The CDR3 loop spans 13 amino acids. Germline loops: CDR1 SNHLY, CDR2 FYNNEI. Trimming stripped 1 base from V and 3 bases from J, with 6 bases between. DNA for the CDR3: TGTGCCAGCAGTGAAGTAGGGGACACTGAAGCTTTCTTT. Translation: CASSEVGDTEAFF.

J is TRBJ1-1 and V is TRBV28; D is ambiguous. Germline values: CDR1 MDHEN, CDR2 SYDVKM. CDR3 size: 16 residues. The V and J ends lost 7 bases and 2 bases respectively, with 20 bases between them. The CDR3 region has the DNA TGTGCCAGCAATCTTAGCCCTGCGCGGGTCAACACTGAAGCTTTCTTT. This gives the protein CASNLSPARVNTEAFF.